The entry that follows covers one T cell receptor beta chain sequence. This sample was included in a study of blood T cells in healthy people across ages. Using a J-beta primer mix together with a sample-barcoded 5' primer, a second PCR was run for about 7 to 12 cycles. TCRdb reprocessed the 5' RACE reads via MiXCR and lists one record per CDR3 protein. This repertoire shows 1,800,000 or so distinct CDR3 sequences, roughly 43% found once; its top ten account for under 25%. Donors ranged from 6 to 90 years old and were healthy Caucasians in Russia. Each sample gave at least 6.5 million isolated PBMCs. V dropped 0 bases and J dropped 1; count of bases not matched to a gene: 2. There are 16 residues in the CDR3. Germline V gene lookup returns CDR1 LNHNV and CDR2 YYDKDF (reference sequence).

The source of this sequence is a human donor in good health. Sequenced input: blood. V is TRBV15 and J is TRBJ1-4; 7 nucleotides agree with TRBD1. CDR3 protein: CATSRDYRGTNEKLFF. The CDR3 nucleotides are TGTGCCACCAGCAGAGACTACAGGGGAACTAATGAAAAACTGTTTTTT.